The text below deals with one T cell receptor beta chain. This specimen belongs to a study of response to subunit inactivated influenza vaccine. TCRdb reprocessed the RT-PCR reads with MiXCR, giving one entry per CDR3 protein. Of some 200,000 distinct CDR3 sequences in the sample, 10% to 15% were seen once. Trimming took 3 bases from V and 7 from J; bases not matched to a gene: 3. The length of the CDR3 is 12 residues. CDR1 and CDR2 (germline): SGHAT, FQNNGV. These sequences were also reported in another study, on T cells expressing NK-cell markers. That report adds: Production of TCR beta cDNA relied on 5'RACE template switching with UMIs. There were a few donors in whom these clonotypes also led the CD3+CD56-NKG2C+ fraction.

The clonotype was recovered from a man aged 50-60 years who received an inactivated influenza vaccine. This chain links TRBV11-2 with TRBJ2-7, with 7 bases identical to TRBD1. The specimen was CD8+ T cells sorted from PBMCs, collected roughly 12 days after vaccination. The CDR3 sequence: CASSFGTEEQYF. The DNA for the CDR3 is TGTGCCAGCAGCTTCGGGACAGAAGAGCAGTACTTC.